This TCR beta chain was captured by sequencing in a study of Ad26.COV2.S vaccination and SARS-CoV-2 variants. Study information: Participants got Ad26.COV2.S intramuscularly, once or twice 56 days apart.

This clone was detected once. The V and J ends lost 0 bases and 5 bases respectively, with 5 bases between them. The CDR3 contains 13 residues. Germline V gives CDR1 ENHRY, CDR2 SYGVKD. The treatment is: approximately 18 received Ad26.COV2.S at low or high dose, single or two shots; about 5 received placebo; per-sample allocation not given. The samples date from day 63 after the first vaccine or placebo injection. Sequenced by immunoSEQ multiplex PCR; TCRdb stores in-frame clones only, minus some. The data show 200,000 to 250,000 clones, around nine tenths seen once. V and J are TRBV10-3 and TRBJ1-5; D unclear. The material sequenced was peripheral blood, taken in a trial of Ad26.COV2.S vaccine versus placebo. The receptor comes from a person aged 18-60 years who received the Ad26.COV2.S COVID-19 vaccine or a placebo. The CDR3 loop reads CAISESWDQPQHF. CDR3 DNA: TGTGCCATCAGTGAGTCCTGGGATCAGCCCCAGCATTTT.